This is a list of T cell receptor beta chains from one sample in a study of shared clonotypes between healthy human individuals. Generated by immunoSEQ multiplex PCR, the TCRdb table keeps only in-frame clones and is missing some. The data hold 2.3 million or so clones, with about 92% observed a single time. The sample comprised naive CD4+ T cells from PBMCs. The receptors were gathered from a man in his late teens or twenties in good health. Some clones in this sample may be carry-over from other donors' samples. CDR3s include the opening cysteine and the closing phenylalanine or tryptophan. D genes are given only for firm matches. Rows may omit the clone size; those that give it use once, few, many or a size class.

>TRBV28|.|TRBJ2-5|.
TGTGCCAGCAGTTTGACAGGAGTCGAACAAGAGACCCAGTACTTC
CASSLTGVEQETQYF
>TRBV30|.|TRBJ1-1|TRBD1
TGTGCCTGGACTGGACAGGCCAACACTGAAGCTTTCTTT
CAWTGQANTEAFF
>TRBV5-6|.|TRBJ2-4|.
TGTGCCAGCAGCTTGGTGCAGGACCTAGCCAAAAACATTCAGTACTTC
CASSLVQDLAKNIQYF
>TRBV9|once|TRBJ2-3|.
TGTGCCAGCAGCCCCGGGGCGGTTATGATAGATACGCAGTATTTT
CASSPGAVMIDTQYF
>TRBV6-1|.|TRBJ2-1|.
TGTGCCAGCAGTGAAGTCCGACGGTCCAATGAGCAGTTCTTC
CASSEVRRSNEQFF
>TRBV19|.|TRBJ1-1|.
TGTGCCAGTAGTGAGATCGGGACAAATGGGATGATGGGTGAAGCTTTCTTT
CASSEIGTNGMMGEAFF
>TRBV7-9|.|TRBJ2-5|TRBD2
TGTGCCAGCAGCTTAGGCCCCAGGACTAGCGGGACGGAGACCCAGTACTTC
CASSLGPRTSGTETQYF
>TRBV19|.|TRBJ1-5|TRBD1
TGTGCCAGTAGTGCAATGGACAGGGCAAAACAGCCCCAGCATTTT
CASSAMDRAKQPQHF
>TRBV5-1|.|TRBJ1-5|.
TGCGCCAGCAGCTTGGAAGGGGGATACCAGCCCCAGCATTTT
CASSLEGGYQPQHF
>TRBV28|.|TRBJ2-1|TRBD2
TGTGCCAGCAGTGTCAGCGGGAGGGCGAAGAAGCCTCCCAGCAATGAGCAGTTCTTC
CASSVSGRAKKPPSNEQFF
>TRBV29-1|.|TRBJ2-1|.
TGCAGCGTAGGCAGCAGCAATGAGCAGTTCTTC
CSVGSSNEQFF
>TRBV28|.|TRBJ1-1|.
TGTGCCAGCAGTTTTGGGGCTGGGATTCTGAACACTGAAGCTTTCTTT
CASSFGAGILNTEAFF
>TRBV7-4|.|TRBJ2-7|TRBD2
TGTGCCAGCAGCTTATGGATGGGGACTAGCGGGAGCCCCCTCTCCTGCGAGCAGTACTTC
CASSLWMGTSGSPLSCEQYF
>TRBV18|.|TRBJ2-1|TRBD2
TGTGCCAGCTCACCTACTTGGGCGGGAGAGAGTTACAATGAGCAGTTCTTC
CASSPTWAGESYNEQFF
>TRBV28|.|TRBJ2-3|TRBD1
TGTGCCAGCAGTGGAACGGGTGGACAGGGGCTCACAGATACGCAGTATTTT
CASSGTGGQGLTDTQYF
>TRBV21-1|.|TRBJ2-7|.
TGTGCCAGCAACCCGGGGCTTACCCGCTACGAGCAGTACTTC
CASNPGLTRYEQYF
>TRBV7-3|.|TRBJ2-5|TRBD1
TGTGCCAGCAGCTTAGCTTCCGGGACAGGAGTGCCACAGTACTTC
CASSLASGTGVPQYF
>TRBV6-1|.|TRBJ1-4|TRBD1
TGTGCCAGCAGTCTACGGACAGGTGGACGGGAAAAACTGTTTTTT
CASSLRTGGREKLFF
>TRBV28|.|TRBJ2-7|.
TGTGCCAGCAGTTTACTGGGACACACCTACGAGCAGTACTTC
CASSLLGHTYEQYF
>TRBV7-9|.|TRBJ2-7|.
TGTGCCAGCATCGGAGCTTACGAGCAGTACTTC
CASIGAYEQYF
>TRBV5-4|.|TRBJ2-2|.
TGTGCCAGCAGCGCCGACCGAGCGAACACCGGGGAGCTGTTTTTT
CASSADRANTGELFF
>TRBV4-3|.|TRBJ2-7|.
TGCGCCAGCAGCCTACAGGGTGGCGGTTCCTACGAGCAGTACTTC
CASSLQGGGSYEQYF
>TRBV9|.|TRBJ1-3|.
TGTGCCAGCAGCGTAGAATCCAGGGTCTTCGGAAACACCATATATTTT
CASSVESRVFGNTIYF
>TRBV28|.|TRBJ1-5|.
TGTGCCAGCAGTCGATGGGCAAGCAATCAGCCCCAGCATTTT
CASSRWASNQPQHF
>TRBV6-6|.|TRBJ1-2|TRBD1
TGTGCCACCGAGGACAGGTTCTATGGCTACACCTTC
CATEDRFYGYTF
>TRBV7-2|.|TRBJ2-2|.
TGTGCCAGCAGCCTACACCAGGGCTTTTCCACCGGGGAGCTGTTTTTT
CASSLHQGFSTGELFF
>TRBV6-5|.|TRBJ2-5|.
TGTGCCAGCAGTTACTCCCAAGCGGCAGGCGGGGAGACCCAGTACTTC
CASSYSQAAGGETQYF
>TRBV7-3|.|TRBJ2-3|.
TGTGCCAGCAGCTCCCGACGGGGGAGCACAGATACGCAGTATTTT
CASSSRRGSTDTQYF
>TRBV9|.|TRBJ2-3|TRBD1
TGTGCCAGCAGCCCCCGCTTGGGACAGGGAACAGATACGCAGTATTTT
CASSPRLGQGTDTQYF
>TRBV5-1|.|TRBJ1-5|.
TGCGCCAGCAGCTTGGACGGGGCGGTCAATCAGCCCCAGCATTTT
CASSLDGAVNQPQHF
>TRBV27|.|TRBJ2-5|.
TGTGCCAGCAGTTTGTATGGAGAGACCCAGTACTTC
CASSLYGETQYF
>TRBV28|once|TRBJ2-3|.
TGTGCCAGCAGGGCCGAAAGCACAGATACGCAGTATTTT
CASRAESTDTQYF
>TRBV7-2|.|TRBJ1-3|TRBD1
TGTGCCAGCAGCATCGGACAGGGATACTCTGGAAACACCATATATTTT
CASSIGQGYSGNTIYF
>TRBV5-1|.|TRBJ1-2|TRBD1
TGCGCCAGCAGCCTTGGGACAGCTAACTATGGCTACACCTTC
CASSLGTANYGYTF
>TRBV5-1|.|TRBJ2-5|.
TGCGCCAGCAGCTTGGGGACAGACTACCAAGAGACCCAGTACTTC
CASSLGTDYQETQYF
>TRBV6-6|.|TRBJ1-4|TRBD1
TGTGCCAGCAGTTACTTTGGACAGGGTAATGAAAAACTGTTTTTT
CASSYFGQGNEKLFF
>TRBV7-2|.|TRBJ2-5|.
TGTGCCAGCACTATGACGGGCAGGGTAAGAGAGACCCAGTACTTC
CASTMTGRVRETQYF
>TRBV6-5|.|TRBJ2-1|TRBD2
TGTGCCAGCGTCCGCCCCGGGACTAACAATGAGCAGTTCTTC
CASVRPGTNNEQFF
>TRBV5-1|.|TRBJ2-7|.
TGCGCCAGCAGCTTCGGGACCGATTACGAGCAGTACTTC
CASSFGTDYEQYF
>TRBV27|once|TRBJ1-5|.
TGTGCCAGCAGTCCGAGAGGGGCTCTCGGCAACAATCAGCCCCAGCATTTT
CASSPRGALGNNQPQHF
>TRBV7-2|once|TRBJ2-2|TRBD2
TGTGCCAGCAGCTTAGTGCACATGGGACTAGCGTCGGGCGGGGAGCTGTTTTTT
CASSLVHMGLASGGELFF
>TRBV5-1|.|TRBJ2-7|.
TGCGCCAGCAGCTTGGATGCTCCAGGACATCTCTACGAGCAGTACTTC
CASSLDAPGHLYEQYF
>TRBV6-5|.|TRBJ1-5|.
TGTGCCAGCAGTCTACAGCGGGCCAATCAGCCCCAGCATTTT
CASSLQRANQPQHF
>TRBV6-5|.|TRBJ2-1|.
TGTGCCAGCAGCAGTACCTACAATGAGCAGTTCTTC
CASSSTYNEQFF
>TRBV5-1|.|TRBJ2-5|TRBD1
TGCGCCAGCAGCAAAGAGACAGGGTTGAAGAGAGAGACCCAGTACTTC
CASSKETGLKRETQYF